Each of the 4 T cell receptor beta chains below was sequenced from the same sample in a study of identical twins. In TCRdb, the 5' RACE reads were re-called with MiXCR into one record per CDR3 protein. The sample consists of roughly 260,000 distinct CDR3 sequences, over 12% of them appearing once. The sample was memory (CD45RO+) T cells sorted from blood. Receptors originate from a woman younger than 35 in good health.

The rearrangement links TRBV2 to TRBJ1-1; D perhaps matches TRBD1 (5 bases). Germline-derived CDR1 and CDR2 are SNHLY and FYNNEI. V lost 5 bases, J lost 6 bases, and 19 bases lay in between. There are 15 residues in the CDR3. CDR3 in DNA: TGTGCCAGCAGTCTGTTTCAGGGAATATCGGCTGAAGCTTTCTTT. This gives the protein CASSLFQGISAEAFF.

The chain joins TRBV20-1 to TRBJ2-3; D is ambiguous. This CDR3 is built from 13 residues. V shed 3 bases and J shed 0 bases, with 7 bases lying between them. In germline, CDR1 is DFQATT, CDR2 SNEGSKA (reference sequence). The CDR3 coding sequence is TGCAGTGCTAGTTCTGCTAGCACAGATACGCAGTATTTT. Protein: CSASSASTDTQYF.

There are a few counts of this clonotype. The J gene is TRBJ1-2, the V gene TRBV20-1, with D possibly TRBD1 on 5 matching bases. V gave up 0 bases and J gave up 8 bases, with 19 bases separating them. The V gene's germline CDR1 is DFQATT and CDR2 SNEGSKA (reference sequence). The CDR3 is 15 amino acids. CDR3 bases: TGCAGTGCTAGAGAGGTGCGGGGCGGAATGGACGGCTACACCTTC. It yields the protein CSAREVRGGMDGYTF.

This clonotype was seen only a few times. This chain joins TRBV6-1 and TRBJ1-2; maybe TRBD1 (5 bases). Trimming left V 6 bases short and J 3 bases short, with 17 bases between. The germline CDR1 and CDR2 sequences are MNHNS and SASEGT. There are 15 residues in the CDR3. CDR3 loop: CASSFPRVGDYGYTF. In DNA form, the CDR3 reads TGTGCCAGCAGCTTCCCCAGGGTAGGAGACTATGGCTACACCTTC.